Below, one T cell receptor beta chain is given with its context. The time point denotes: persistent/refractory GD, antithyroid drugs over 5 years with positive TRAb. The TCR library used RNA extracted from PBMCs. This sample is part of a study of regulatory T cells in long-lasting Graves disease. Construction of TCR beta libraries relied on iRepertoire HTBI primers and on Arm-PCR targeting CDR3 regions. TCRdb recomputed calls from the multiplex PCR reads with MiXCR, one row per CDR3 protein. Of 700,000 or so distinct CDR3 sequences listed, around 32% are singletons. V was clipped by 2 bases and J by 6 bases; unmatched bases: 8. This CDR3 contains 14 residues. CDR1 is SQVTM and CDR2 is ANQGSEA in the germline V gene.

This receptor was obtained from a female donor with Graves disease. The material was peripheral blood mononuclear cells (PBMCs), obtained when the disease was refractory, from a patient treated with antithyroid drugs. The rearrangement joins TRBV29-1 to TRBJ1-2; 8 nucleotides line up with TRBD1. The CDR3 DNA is TGCAGCGTTGAACATCGCAGGGGGCCAGATGGCTACACCTTC. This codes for CSVEHRRGPDGYTF.